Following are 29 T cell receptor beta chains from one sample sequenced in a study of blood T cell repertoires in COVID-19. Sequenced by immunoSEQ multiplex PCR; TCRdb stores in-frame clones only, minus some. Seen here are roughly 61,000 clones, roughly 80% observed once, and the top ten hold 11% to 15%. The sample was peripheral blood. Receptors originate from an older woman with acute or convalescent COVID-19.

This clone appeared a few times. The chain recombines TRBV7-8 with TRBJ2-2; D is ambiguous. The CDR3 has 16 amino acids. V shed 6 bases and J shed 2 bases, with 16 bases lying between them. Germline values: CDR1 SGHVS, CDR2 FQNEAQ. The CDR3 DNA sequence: TGTGCCAGCAGTTCCCTCGACCACTATAACACCGGGGAGCTGTTTTTT. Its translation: CASSSLDHYNTGELFF.

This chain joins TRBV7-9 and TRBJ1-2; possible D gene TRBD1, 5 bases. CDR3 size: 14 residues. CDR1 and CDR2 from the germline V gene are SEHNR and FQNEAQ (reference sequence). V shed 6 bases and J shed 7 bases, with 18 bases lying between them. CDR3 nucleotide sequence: TGTGCCAGCAGTTTCGACCTCGCGACAGCTGGCTACACCTTC. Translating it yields CASSFDLATAGYTF.

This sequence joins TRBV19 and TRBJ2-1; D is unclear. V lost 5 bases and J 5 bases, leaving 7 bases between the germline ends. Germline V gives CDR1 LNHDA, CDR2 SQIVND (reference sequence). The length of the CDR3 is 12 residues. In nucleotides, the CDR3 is TGTGCCAGTAGTGGCTTGAACAATGAGCAGTTCTTC. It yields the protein CASSGLNNEQFF.

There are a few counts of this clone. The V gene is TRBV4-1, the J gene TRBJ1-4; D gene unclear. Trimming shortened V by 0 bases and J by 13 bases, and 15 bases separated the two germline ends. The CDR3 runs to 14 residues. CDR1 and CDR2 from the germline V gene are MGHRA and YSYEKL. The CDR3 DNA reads TGCGCCAGCAGCCAAGATTCCACGTATGGAGGACTGTTTTTT. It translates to CASSQDSTYGGLFF.

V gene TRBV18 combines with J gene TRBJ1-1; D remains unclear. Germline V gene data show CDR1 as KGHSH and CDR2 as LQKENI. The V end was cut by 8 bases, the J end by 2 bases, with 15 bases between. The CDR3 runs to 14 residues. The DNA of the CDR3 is TGTGCCAGCGCCCCGCTGGGCCTTAACACTGAAGCTTTCTTT. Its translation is CASAPLGLNTEAFF.

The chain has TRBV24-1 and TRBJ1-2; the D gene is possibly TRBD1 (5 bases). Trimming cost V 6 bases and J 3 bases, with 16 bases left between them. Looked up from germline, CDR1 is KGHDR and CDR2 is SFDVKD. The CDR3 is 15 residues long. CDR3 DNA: TGTGCCACCAGTCGGGGGACCGGGAAGGACTATGGCTACACCTTC. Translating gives CATSRGTGKDYGYTF.

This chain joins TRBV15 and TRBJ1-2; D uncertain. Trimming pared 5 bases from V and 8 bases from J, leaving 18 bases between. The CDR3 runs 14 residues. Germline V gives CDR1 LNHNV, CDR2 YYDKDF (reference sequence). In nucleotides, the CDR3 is TGTGCCACCAGCGTCGGAGTCCCACGATGGGGCTACACCTTC. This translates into CATSVGVPRWGYTF.

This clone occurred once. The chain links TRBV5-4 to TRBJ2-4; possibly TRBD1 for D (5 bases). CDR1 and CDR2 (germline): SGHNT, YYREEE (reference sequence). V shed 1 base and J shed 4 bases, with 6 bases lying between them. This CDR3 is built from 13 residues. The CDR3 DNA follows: TGTGCCAGCAGCTTGCCAGGGAAAAACATTCAGTACTTC. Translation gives CASSLPGKNIQYF.

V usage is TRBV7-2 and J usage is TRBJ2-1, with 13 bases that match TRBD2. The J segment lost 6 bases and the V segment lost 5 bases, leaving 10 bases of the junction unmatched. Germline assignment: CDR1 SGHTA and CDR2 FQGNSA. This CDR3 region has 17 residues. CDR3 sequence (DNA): TGTGCCAGCAGCGTAAGGACTAGCGGGGGATACCGCAATGAGCAGTTCTTC. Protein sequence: CASSVRTSGGYRNEQFF.

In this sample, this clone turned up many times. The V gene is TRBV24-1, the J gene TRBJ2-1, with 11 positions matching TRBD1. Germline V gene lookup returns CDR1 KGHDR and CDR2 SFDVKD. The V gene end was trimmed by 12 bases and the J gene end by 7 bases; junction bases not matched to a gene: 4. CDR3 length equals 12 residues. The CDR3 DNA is TGTGCCGTCGGGACAGGGGGAAATGAGCAGTTCTTC. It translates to CAVGTGGNEQFF.

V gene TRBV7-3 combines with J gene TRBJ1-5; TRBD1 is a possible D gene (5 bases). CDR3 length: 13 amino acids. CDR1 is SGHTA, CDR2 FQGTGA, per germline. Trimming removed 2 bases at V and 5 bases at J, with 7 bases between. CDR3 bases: TGTGCCAGCAGCTTAGGAGGGGATCAGCCCCAGCATTTT. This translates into CASSLGGDQPQHF.

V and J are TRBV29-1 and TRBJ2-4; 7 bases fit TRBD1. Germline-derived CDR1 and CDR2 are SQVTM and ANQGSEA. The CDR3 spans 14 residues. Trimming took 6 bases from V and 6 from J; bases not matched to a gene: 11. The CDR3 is CSVGSTGFGNIQYF. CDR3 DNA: TGCAGCGTCGGATCGACAGGGTTCGGAAACATTCAGTACTTC.

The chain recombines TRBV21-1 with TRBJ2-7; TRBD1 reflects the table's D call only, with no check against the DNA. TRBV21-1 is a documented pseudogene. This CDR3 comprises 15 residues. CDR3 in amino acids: CASSPKRDRGQEQYV. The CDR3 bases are TGTGCCAGCAGCCCCAAGAGGGACAGGGGACAAGAGCAGTACGTC.

CDR3 sequence reads: CAIAVTGSQPQHF. CDR3 nucleotide sequence: TGTGCCATCGCGGTAACAGGGTCTCAGCCCCAGCATTTT. The V and J genes are TRBV6-5 and TRBJ1-5; maybe TRBD1 (6 bases). CDR3 size: 13 residues. Germline V CDR1 and CDR2: MNHEY, SVGAGI. The germline V and J ends were trimmed by 10 bases and 6 bases, with 16 bases remaining between them.

CDR3 nucleotides: TGTGCCAGCAGCTTGGCTATCAACTCCTACAATGAGCAGTTCTTC. Encoded protein: CASSLAINSYNEQFF. This chain joins TRBV5-4 and TRBJ2-1; D gene uncertain. V was clipped by 0 bases and J by 0 bases, with 7 bases between them. The CDR3 extends over 15 amino acids. CDR1 is SGHNT and CDR2 is YYREEE in the germline V gene (reference sequence).

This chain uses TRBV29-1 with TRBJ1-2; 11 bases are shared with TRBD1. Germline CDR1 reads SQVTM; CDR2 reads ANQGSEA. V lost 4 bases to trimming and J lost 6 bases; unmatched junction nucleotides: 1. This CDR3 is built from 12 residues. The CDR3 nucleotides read TGCAGCGTTGCGGACAGGGGGCATGGCTACACCTTC. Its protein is CSVADRGHGYTF.

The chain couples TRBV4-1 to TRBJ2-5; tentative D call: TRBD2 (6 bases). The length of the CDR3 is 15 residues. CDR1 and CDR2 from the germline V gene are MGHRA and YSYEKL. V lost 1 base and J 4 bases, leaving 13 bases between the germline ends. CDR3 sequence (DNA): TGCGCCAGCAGCCAAGCCTCGCGGGGCTCAGAGACCCAGTACTTC. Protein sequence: CASSQASRGSETQYF.

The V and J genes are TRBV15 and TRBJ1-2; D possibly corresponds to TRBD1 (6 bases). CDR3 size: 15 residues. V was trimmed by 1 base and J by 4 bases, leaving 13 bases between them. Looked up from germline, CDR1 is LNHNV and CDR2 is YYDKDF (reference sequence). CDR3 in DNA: TGTGCCACCAGCAGAGTCGGAGACAGGTTCTATGGCTACACCTTC. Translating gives CATSRVGDRFYGYTF.

CDR3 sequence: CASRGSNYGYTF. For the CDR3, the DNA is TGTGCCAGCCGGGGGTCTAACTATGGCTACACCTTC. This chain connects TRBV28 to TRBJ1-2; possibly TRBD1 for D (5 bases). This CDR3 has 12 amino acids. Per germline, CDR1 MDHEN and CDR2 SYDVKM. V was cut by 8 bases and J by 0 bases, with 7 bases left in between.

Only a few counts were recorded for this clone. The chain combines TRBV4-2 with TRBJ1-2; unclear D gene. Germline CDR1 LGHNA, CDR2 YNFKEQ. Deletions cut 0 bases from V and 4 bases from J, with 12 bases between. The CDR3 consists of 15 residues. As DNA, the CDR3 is TGTGCCAGCAGCCAAGATCGTATAGGGAGCTATGGCTACACCTTC. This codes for CASSQDRIGSYGYTF.

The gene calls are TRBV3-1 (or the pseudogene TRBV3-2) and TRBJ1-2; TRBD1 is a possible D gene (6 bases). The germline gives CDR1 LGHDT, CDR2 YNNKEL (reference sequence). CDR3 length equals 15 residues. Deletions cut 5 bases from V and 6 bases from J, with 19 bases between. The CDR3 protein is CASSYWDTSGDGYTF. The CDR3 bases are TGTGCCAGCAGCTACTGGGACACTTCTGGGGATGGCTACACCTTC.

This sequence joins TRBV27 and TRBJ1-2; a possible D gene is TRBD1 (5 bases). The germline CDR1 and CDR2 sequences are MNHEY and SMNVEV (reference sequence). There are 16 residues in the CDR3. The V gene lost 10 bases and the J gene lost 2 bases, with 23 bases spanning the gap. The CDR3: CATAEQDTMSNYGYTF. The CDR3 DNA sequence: TGTGCCACCGCAGAACAGGATACGATGTCGAACTATGGCTACACCTTC.

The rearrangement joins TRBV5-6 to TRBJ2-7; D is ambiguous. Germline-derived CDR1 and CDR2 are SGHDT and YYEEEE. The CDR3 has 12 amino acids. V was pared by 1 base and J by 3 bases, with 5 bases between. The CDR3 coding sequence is TGTGCCAGCAGCTTGAACTACTACGAGCAGTACGTC. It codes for CASSLNYYEQYV.

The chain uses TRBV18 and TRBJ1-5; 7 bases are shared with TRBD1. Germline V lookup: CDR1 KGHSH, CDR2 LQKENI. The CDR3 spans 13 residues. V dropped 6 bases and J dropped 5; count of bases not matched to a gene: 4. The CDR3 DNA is TGTGCCAGCTCTCCCAGGGGGGATCAGCCCCAGCATTTT. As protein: CASSPRGDQPQHF.

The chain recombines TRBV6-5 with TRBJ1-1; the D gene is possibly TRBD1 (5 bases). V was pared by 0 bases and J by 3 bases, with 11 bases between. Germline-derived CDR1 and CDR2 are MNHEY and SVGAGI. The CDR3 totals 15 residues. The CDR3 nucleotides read TGTGCCAGCAGTTACTCGTTCAGGGCGGACACTGAAGCTTTCTTT. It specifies CASSYSFRADTEAFF.

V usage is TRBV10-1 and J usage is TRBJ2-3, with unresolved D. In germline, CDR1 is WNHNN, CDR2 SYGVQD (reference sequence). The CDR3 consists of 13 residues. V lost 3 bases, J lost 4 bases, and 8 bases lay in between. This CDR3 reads CASSERSADTQYF. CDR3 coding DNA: TGCGCCAGCAGTGAACGGTCCGCAGATACGCAGTATTTT.

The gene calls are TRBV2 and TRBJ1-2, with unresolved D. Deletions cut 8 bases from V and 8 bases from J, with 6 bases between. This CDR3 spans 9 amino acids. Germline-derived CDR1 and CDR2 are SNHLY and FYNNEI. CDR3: CASGVGYTF. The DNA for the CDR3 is TGTGCCAGCGGAGTGGGCTACACCTTC.

In nucleotides, the CDR3 is TGTGCCAGCAGCTTAGGGGGGAGCAGGCGTTCGGGCACAGATACGCAGTATTTT. The encoded protein is CASSLGGSRRSGTDTQYF. This chain connects TRBV7-3 to TRBJ2-3, with a weak D call TRBD2 (6 bases). The CDR3 is 18 residues long. Germline V gene data show CDR1 as SGHTA and CDR2 as FQGTGA. The V gene lost 2 bases and the J gene lost 1 base, with 19 bases spanning the gap.

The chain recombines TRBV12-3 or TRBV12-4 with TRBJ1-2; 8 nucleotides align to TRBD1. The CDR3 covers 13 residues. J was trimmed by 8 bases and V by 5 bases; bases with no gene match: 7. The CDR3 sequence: CASSPGQARGYTF. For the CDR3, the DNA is TGTGCCAGCAGTCCGGGACAGGCTAGAGGCTACACCTTC.